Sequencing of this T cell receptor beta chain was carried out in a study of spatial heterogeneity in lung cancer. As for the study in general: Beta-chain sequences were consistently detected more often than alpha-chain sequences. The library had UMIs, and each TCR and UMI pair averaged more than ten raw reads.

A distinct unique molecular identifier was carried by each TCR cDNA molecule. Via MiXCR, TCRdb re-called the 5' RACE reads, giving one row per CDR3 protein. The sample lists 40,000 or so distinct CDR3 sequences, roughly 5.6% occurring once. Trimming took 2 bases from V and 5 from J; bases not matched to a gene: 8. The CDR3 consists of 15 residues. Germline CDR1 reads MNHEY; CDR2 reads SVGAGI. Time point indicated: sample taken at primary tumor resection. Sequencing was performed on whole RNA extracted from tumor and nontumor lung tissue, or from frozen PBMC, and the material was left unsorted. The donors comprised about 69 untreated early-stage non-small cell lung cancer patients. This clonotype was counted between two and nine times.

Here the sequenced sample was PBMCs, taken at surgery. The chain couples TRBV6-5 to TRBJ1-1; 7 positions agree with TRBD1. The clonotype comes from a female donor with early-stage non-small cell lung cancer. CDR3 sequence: CASSYASGGKTEAFF. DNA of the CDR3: TGTGCCAGCAGTTACGCGTCAGGGGGAAAGACTGAAGCTTTCTTT.